What follows is one T cell receptor beta chain and its context. V was pared by 4 bases and J by 0 bases, with 10 bases of the junction left unmatched. The CDR3 totals 17 residues. The germline gives CDR1 SGHRS, CDR2 YFSETQ. The data were taken from a study of T cell changes during pregnancy in multiple sclerosis. Sequencing was performed with immunoSEQ multiplex PCR; in TCRdb, only in-frame clones are kept and a portion is missing. The sample lists about 59,000 clones, approximately 93% occurring once. This chain links TRBV5-1 with TRBJ2-1, with 7 bases identical to TRBD2. This TCR came from a female donor with multiple sclerosis, enrolled in a pregnancy study. Sequencing was performed on CD8+ T cells from peripheral blood mononuclear cells, taken in the third trimester of pregnancy. The CDR3 nucleotides are TGCGCCAGCAGCCATTCACCGGGACTAAGCTCCTACAATGAGCAGTTCTTC. Residues: CASSHSPGLSSYNEQFF.